This T cell receptor beta chain is from a study of T cell clonotyping in hematopoietic cell transplantation. In the study overall: Recipient samples before transplant were obtained post-cytoreduction.

This clone was detected only once. Antigen: not known. Using immunoSEQ multiplex PCR, the repertoire was profiled, and TCRdb retains in-frame clones only, with some absent. This table holds more than 8,000 clones, about 90% found once. Regarding the study as a whole: Few recipient clonotypes overlapped donors; over 95% were de novo at given depth.

Regarding time point: recipient sample about 28 days before transplant, after cytoreduction. CDR1 SGHKS and CDR2 YYEKEE come from the germline V gene (reference sequence). V lost 4 bases, J lost 5 bases, and 16 bases lay in between. The CDR3 is made up of 15 amino acids. The sample consisted of peripheral blood mononuclear cells, taken before stem cell transplant. The chain recombines TRBV5-5 with TRBJ1-5, with D perhaps TRBD1 (6 bases). This TCR derives from a woman aged 60-70 years with acute myeloid leukemia. Some clones in this sample may be carry-over from other donors' samples. CDR3 bases: TGTGCCAGCAGCCCAGGGACAACGCGGGATCAGCCCCAGCATTTT. It encodes CASSPGTTRDQPQHF.